Listed here are 31 T cell receptor beta chains from one sample, sequenced in a study of control samples from healthy donors and cancer patients. Here immunoSEQ multiplex PCR was the method, and the copy in TCRdb shows in-frame clones only, minus some. The sample shows fewer than 120,000 clones, roughly 88% of them seen only once. What was sequenced was PBMCs. Every receptor here comes from a woman aged 60-75 years with lung cancer.

The rearrangement joins TRBV25-1 to TRBJ1-3, with D tentatively TRBD1 (5 bases). Germline-derived CDR1 and CDR2 are MGHDK and SYGVNS. This CDR3 has 16 amino acids. The V and J ends lost 7 bases and 4 bases respectively, with 20 bases between them. CDR3 sequence: CASTSGSVGGGNTIYF. Written as DNA, the CDR3 is TGTGCCAGCACGAGCGGATCCGTGGGGGGGGGAAACACCATATATTTT.

In this sample, this clone turned up once. V gene TRBV6-5 combines with J gene TRBJ2-7, with 9 bases fitting TRBD1. Germline V gene lookup returns CDR1 MNHEY and CDR2 SVGAGI. The CDR3 sequence is 15 residues long. Trimming cost V 4 bases and J 2 bases; bases outside gene matches: 6. The CDR3, as DNA: TGTGCCAGCAGTTCGACCGGGACAGGGCCCTACGAGCAGTACTTC. It is translated as CASSSTGTGPYEQYF.

The rearrangement uses TRBV4-1 and TRBJ2-7; 7 bases are a match to TRBD1. Germline loops: CDR1 MGHRA, CDR2 YSYEKL. V was pared by 2 bases and J by 1 base, with 5 bases of the junction left unmatched. The CDR3 loop spans 15 amino acids. CDR3 nucleotides: TGCGCCAGCAGCCAACCGGGACAGCGGTCCTACGAGCAGTACTTC. Protein: CASSQPGQRSYEQYF.

This clone appeared a single time. The rearrangement links TRBV13 to TRBJ2-1, with D uncertain. The CDR3 covers 14 residues. The V gene's germline CDR1 is PRHDT and CDR2 FYEKMQ (reference sequence). V was shortened by 7 bases and J by 1 base, with 11 bases between the two germline ends. CDR3 residues: CASTLLGSYNEQFF. CDR3 DNA: TGTGCCAGCACCCTCCTTGGATCCTACAATGAGCAGTTCTTC.

The chain links TRBV5-1 to TRBJ2-5; 7 nucleotides align to TRBD1. This CDR3 is 14 amino acids long. J gave up 5 bases and V 4 bases, and 8 bases lay outside the gene matches. The germline V gene has CDR1 SGHRS and CDR2 YFSETQ. In DNA form, the CDR3 reads TGCGCCAGCAGCGGAAACAGGGGCTGGGAGACCCAGTACTTC. It translates to CASSGNRGWETQYF.

The chain links TRBV5-1 to TRBJ2-7; D is perhaps TRBD2 (6 bases). The germline V and J ends were trimmed by 5 bases and 2 bases, with 14 bases remaining between them. The CDR3 covers 14 residues. CDR1 is SGHRS and CDR2 is YFSETQ in the germline V gene. The CDR3 coding sequence is TGCGCCAGCAGTACCGGGACTCCCGCCTACGAGCAGTACTTC. This translates into CASSTGTPAYEQYF. The variable domain in full, completed from reference TRBV5-1 and TRBJ2-7, reads KAGVTQTPRYLIKTRGQQVTLSCSPISGHRSVSWYQQTPGQGLQFLFEYFSETQRNKGNFPGRFSGRQFSNSRSEMNVSTLELGDSALYLCASSTGTPAYEQYFGPGTRLTVT.

The V gene is TRBV14, the J gene TRBJ2-1; 7 nucleotides align to TRBD1. The CDR3 has 15 residues. The V segment lost 2 bases and the J segment 10 bases; nucleotides outside the gene matches: 11. CDR1 is SGHDN, CDR2 FVKESK, per germline. The DNA for the CDR3 is TGTGCCAGCAGCCAATTCGACAGGGCCCCAGGAGAGCAGTTCTTC. Its translation: CASSQFDRAPGEQFF. Full variable domain (missing parts from reference TRBV14 and TRBJ2-1): EAGVTQFPSHSVIEKGQTVTLRCDPISGHDNLYWYRRVMGKEIKFLLHFVKESKQDESGMPNNRFLAERTGGTYSTLKVQPAELEDSGVYFCASSQFDRAPGEQFFGPGTRLTVL.

This chain uses TRBV3-1 (or the pseudogene TRBV3-2) with TRBJ1-5, with no clear D. V dropped 2 bases and J dropped 4 bases, with 9 bases sitting between them. CDR3 size: 14 residues. Germline lookup yields CDR1 LGHDT and CDR2 YNNKEL (reference sequence). In DNA form, the CDR3 reads TGTGCCAGCAGCCAATCCGCAGGAAATCAGCCCCAGCATTTT. It yields the protein CASSQSAGNQPQHF.

The V call is TRBV29-1, the J call TRBJ1-1, with D perhaps matching TRBD1 (6 bases). V lost 7 bases to trimming and J lost 6 bases, with 12 bases between them. The germline V gene encodes CDR1 SQVTM and CDR2 ANQGSEA. The CDR3 loop spans 11 amino acids. CDR3: CSGVQGPEAFF. CDR3 nucleotide sequence: TGCAGCGGTGTACAGGGTCCTGAAGCTTTCTTT.

The chain carries TRBV18 and TRBJ2-7; D is possibly TRBD1 (8 bases). In germline, CDR1 is KGHSH, CDR2 LQKENI. This CDR3 has 16 residues. Trimming took off 6 bases at V and 4 bases at J, with 22 bases between the two ends. The CDR3 loop is CASSPSGTGTGYEQYF. The CDR3 DNA follows: TGTGCCAGCTCCCCCAGCGGGACAGGAACGGGGTACGAGCAGTACTTC.

J is TRBJ1-2 and V is TRBV30; no firm D call. The CDR3 has 13 amino acids. Germline-derived CDR1 and CDR2 are GTSNPN and SVGIG (reference sequence). Between the trimmed V and J ends, which lost 1 base and 0 bases, there was a span of 6 bases. CDR3 coding DNA: TGTGCCTGGAGTGCCGGAGCTAACTATGGCTACACCTTC. Its protein product is CAWSAGANYGYTF.

V is TRBV5-1 and J is TRBJ2-2; tentatively, D is TRBD2 (5 bases). CDR3 length: 14 residues. CDR1 is SGHRS and CDR2 is YFSETQ in the germline V gene. Between the trimmed V and J ends, which lost 1 base and 6 bases, there was a span of 10 bases. The CDR3 sequence is CASSLLSSAGELFF. For the CDR3, the DNA is TGCGCCAGCAGCTTGCTTAGTAGCGCCGGGGAGCTGTTTTTT.

The rearrangement uses TRBV2 and TRBJ2-2; no definite D call. V lost 2 bases, J lost 0 bases, and 10 bases lay in between. The germline CDR1 and CDR2 sequences are SNHLY and FYNNEI. The CDR3 is 16 residues long. CDR3 residues: CASSEQGHTNTGELFF. DNA of the CDR3: TGTGCCAGCAGTGAACAAGGCCACACGAACACCGGGGAGCTGTTTTTT.

The chain joins TRBV28 to TRBJ2-3; a weak D match, TRBD2 (6 bases). Trimming removed 4 bases from V and 3 bases from J, with 14 bases in between. The CDR3 sequence is 15 residues long. Germline CDR1 MDHEN, CDR2 SYDVKM. Written as DNA, the CDR3 is TGTGCCAGCAGTTCCAGCGGGTCGGGTACAGATACGCAGTATTTT. Translated, it gives CASSSSGSGTDTQYF.

The chain combines TRBV7-2 with TRBJ1-5; D remains unclear. Trimming cost V 1 base and J 5 bases, with 12 bases left between them. CDR3 length: 15 residues. Germline V gene lookup returns CDR1 SGHTA and CDR2 FQGNSA. The CDR3 loop reads CASSLDVNNYQPQHF. The CDR3, as DNA: TGTGCCAGCAGCTTAGATGTGAACAACTATCAGCCCCAGCATTTT.

The chain carries TRBV6-2 or TRBV6-3 and TRBJ2-3; 11 bases match TRBD2. This CDR3 spans 16 amino acids. Germline V lookup: CDR1 MNHEY, CDR2 SVGEGT. The ends lost 2 bases at V and 1 base at J; junction bases unmatched: 2. CDR3 sequence reads: CASSYGGLAGTDTQYF. The CDR3 DNA is TGTGCCAGCAGTTACGGGGGACTAGCGGGCACAGATACGCAGTATTTT.

This chain connects TRBV28 to TRBJ1-2; 8 nucleotides line up with TRBD1. V shed 7 bases, J shed 7 bases, and the junction held 11 bases outside the gene matches. There are 14 residues in the CDR3. From germline, CDR1 is MDHEN and CDR2 SYDVKM. The CDR3 region has the DNA TGTGCCAGCAACCCGGGACAGGCGACCTCTGGCTACACCTTC. It is translated as CASNPGQATSGYTF.

A single count supports this clone. The rearrangement joins TRBV7-3 to TRBJ2-3; possibly TRBD2 for D (6 bases). This CDR3 has 14 amino acids. Per the germline V gene, CDR1 is SGHTA and CDR2 is FQGTGA. Trimming took 3 bases from V and 6 from J, leaving 13 bases between them. The CDR3 here is CASSLNPGVDTQYF. In DNA form, the CDR3 reads TGTGCCAGCAGCTTGAATCCGGGGGTGGATACGCAGTATTTT.

This chain joins TRBV3-1 (or the pseudogene TRBV3-2) and TRBJ2-3, with 8 nucleotides matching TRBD2. The V gene end was trimmed by 4 bases and the J gene end by 2 bases; junction bases not matched to a gene: 11. Germline V lookup: CDR1 LGHDT, CDR2 YNNKEL (reference sequence). The CDR3 totals 17 residues. The CDR3 here is CASSPQGNGGATDTQYF. CDR3 nucleotides: TGTGCCAGCAGCCCCCAAGGGAACGGGGGGGCCACAGATACGCAGTATTTT.

The chain links TRBV27 to TRBJ2-1, with D maybe TRBD2 (7 bases). The CDR3 is made up of 17 amino acids. With 3 bases removed from V and 0 bases from J, the gap between germline ends came to 15 bases. From germline, CDR1 is MNHEY and CDR2 SMNVEV (reference sequence). CDR3 in amino acids: CASSLEGGSFSYNEQFF. As DNA, the CDR3 is TGTGCCAGCAGTTTGGAGGGGGGGTCTTTCTCCTACAATGAGCAGTTCTTC.

This rearrangement joins TRBV19 to TRBJ1-1, with D unclear. The ends were cut back, 3 bases at V and 5 bases at J, with 13 bases in the middle. The CDR3 is made up of 14 amino acids. Germline values: CDR1 LNHDA, CDR2 SQIVND (reference sequence). CDR3 sequence: CASSIGPLGTEAFF. For the CDR3, the DNA is TGTGCCAGTAGTATCGGTCCTCTCGGGACTGAAGCTTTCTTT.

CDR3 amino acids: CSASTGTEETQYF. DNA of the CDR3: TGCAGCGCCTCGACCGGGACAGAAGAGACCCAGTACTTC. This chain connects TRBV29-1 to TRBJ2-5, with 7 bases lining up with TRBD1. Germline CDR1 reads SQVTM; CDR2 reads ANQGSEA. Unmatched junction bases numbered 8, after V lost 7 bases and J lost 3 bases. This CDR3 contains 13 residues.

The rearrangement joins TRBV3-1 (or the pseudogene TRBV3-2) to TRBJ1-5; 10 bases line up with TRBD1. In germline, CDR1 is LGHDT, CDR2 YNNKEL (reference sequence). Unmatched junction bases numbered 4, after V lost 4 bases and J lost 4 bases. This CDR3 is built from 15 residues. CDR3 amino acids: CASSLGQGWNQPQHF. As DNA, the CDR3 is TGTGCCAGCAGCCTGGGACAGGGGTGGAATCAGCCCCAGCATTTT.

The rearrangement joins TRBV2 to TRBJ2-5; D might be TRBD1 or TRBD2, each matching 5 bases. Per germline, CDR1 SNHLY and CDR2 FYNNEI. CDR3 length: 13 residues. The germline V and J ends were trimmed by 6 bases and 5 bases, with 13 bases remaining between them. The CDR3: CASSQGVVETQYF. CDR3 nucleotide sequence: TGTGCCAGCAGCCAGGGAGTAGTGGAGACCCAGTACTTC.

The chain combines TRBV7-3 with TRBJ1-1; D gene ambiguous. Germline lookup yields CDR1 SGHTA and CDR2 FQGTGA. The CDR3 is 13 residues long. Trimming removed 3 bases from V and 3 bases from J, with 8 bases in between. Written as DNA, the CDR3 is TGTGCCAGCAGCTTTCAAGAGGACACTGAAGCTTTCTTT. This translates into CASSFQEDTEAFF.

V gene TRBV12-3 or TRBV12-4 combines with J gene TRBJ2-5; either TRBD1 or TRBD2 may supply D (5 bases each). The CDR3 contains 11 residues. Trimming removed 8 bases at V and 4 bases at J, with 8 bases between. The CDR3 loop is CASGTRETQYF. DNA of the CDR3: TGTGCCAGCGGGACCCGAGAGACCCAGTACTTC.

The chain uses TRBV4-3 and TRBJ1-1; no clear D. The V end was cut by 0 bases, the J end by 5 bases, with 7 bases between. This CDR3 contains 13 residues. The germline V gene encodes CDR1 LGHNA and CDR2 YSLEER. The CDR3 loop is CASSQDKETEAFF. The CDR3 DNA is TGCGCCAGCAGCCAAGATAAGGAAACTGAAGCTTTCTTT.

The chain has TRBV18 and TRBJ1-3; possible D gene TRBD1, 6 bases. This CDR3 is 15 amino acids long. The V gene's germline CDR1 is KGHSH and CDR2 LQKENI. The ends were cut back, 1 base at V and 0 bases at J, with 7 bases in the middle. The CDR3 bases are TGTGCCAGCTCACCACAGGGGGTCTCTGGAAACACCATATATTTT. Its protein product is CASSPQGVSGNTIYF.

V gene TRBV6-5 combines with J gene TRBJ1-1; D not resolved. Germline V lookup: CDR1 MNHEY, CDR2 SVGAGI. The V gene lost 5 bases and the J gene lost 3 bases, with 7 bases spanning the gap. The CDR3 runs to 12 residues. CDR3 DNA: TGTGCCAGCAGTCAACTCTACACTGAAGCTTTCTTT. Protein sequence: CASSQLYTEAFF.

J is TRBJ1-3 and V is TRBV2; no definite D call. Germline V lookup: CDR1 SNHLY, CDR2 FYNNEI. The CDR3 is 16 amino acids. V lost 3 bases and J 0 bases, leaving 12 bases between the germline ends. In DNA form, the CDR3 reads TGTGCCAGCAGTGATTGGATCCCGGCCTCTGGAAACACCATATATTTT. Its protein product is CASSDWIPASGNTIYF. Variable domain in full (rest from reference TRBV2 and TRBJ1-3): EPEVTQTPSHQVTQMGQEVILRCVPISNHLYFYWYRQILGQKVEFLVSFYNNEISEKSEIFDDQFSVERPDGSNFTLKIRSTKLEDSAMYFCASSDWIPASGNTIYFGEGSWLTVV.

This CDR3 is CSASVTGGVYEQYF. As DNA, the CDR3 is TGCAGTGCTAGTGTGACAGGGGGCGTCTACGAGCAGTACTTC. The V and J genes are TRBV20-1 and TRBJ2-7; 10 bases match TRBD1. This CDR3 contains 14 residues. Germline V CDR1 and CDR2: DFQATT, SNEGSKA (reference sequence). Losses at the gene ends were 3 bases for V and 3 bases for J; bases not matched to a gene: 5.